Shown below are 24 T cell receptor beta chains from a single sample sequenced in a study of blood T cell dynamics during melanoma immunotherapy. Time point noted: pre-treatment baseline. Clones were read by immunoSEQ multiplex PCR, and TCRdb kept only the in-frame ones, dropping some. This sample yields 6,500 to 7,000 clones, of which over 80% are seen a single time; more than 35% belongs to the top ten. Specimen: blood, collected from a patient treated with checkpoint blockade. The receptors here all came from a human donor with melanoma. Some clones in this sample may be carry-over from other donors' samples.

CDR3 sequence (DNA): TGCGCCAGCAGCCAAAGACGGGGAGACGGAGAGCAGTACTTC. It codes for CASSQRRGDGEQYF. This chain joins TRBV4-1 and TRBJ2-7; possibly TRBD2 for D (5 bases). Trimming shortened V by 2 bases and J by 7 bases, and 15 bases separated the two germline ends. The CDR3 totals 14 residues. The germline CDR1 and CDR2 sequences are MGHRA and YSYEKL.

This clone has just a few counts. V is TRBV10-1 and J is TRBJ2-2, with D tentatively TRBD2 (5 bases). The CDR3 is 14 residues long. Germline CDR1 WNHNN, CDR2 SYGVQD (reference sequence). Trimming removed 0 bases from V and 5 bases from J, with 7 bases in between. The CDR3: CASSESSGTGELFF. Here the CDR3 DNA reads TGCGCCAGCAGTGAGTCGTCGGGGACCGGGGAGCTGTTTTTT.

CDR3 amino acids: CASSLSGQGGGYTF. The CDR3 nucleotides are TGTGCCAGCAGCTTAAGTGGACAGGGTGGTGGCTACACCTTC. This rearrangement joins TRBV7-9 to TRBJ1-2, with TRBD1 matching over 8 bases. With V trimmed by 2 bases and J by 7 bases, 6 bases remained unmatched. The CDR3 loop spans 14 amino acids. The germline CDR1 and CDR2 sequences are SEHNR and FQNEAQ (reference sequence).

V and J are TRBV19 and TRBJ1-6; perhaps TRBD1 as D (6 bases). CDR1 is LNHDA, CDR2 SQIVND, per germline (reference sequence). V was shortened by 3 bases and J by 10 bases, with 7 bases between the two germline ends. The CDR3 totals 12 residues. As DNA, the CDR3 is TGTGCCAGTAGTATGGGGACATCACCCCTCCACTTT. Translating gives CASSMGTSPLHF.

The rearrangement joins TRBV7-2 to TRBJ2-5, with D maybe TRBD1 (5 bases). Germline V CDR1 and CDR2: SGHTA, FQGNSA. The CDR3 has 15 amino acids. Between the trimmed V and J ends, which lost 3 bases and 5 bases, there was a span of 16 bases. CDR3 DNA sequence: TGTGCCAGCAGCTTGGTCGGACACATTACGGAGACCCAGTACTTC. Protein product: CASSLVGHITETQYF.

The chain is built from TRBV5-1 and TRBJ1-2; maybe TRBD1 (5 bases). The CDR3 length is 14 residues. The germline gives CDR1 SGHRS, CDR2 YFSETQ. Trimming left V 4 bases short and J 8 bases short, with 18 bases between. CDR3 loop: CASSETQGVAGYTF. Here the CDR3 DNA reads TGCGCCAGCAGCGAGACGCAGGGAGTGGCGGGCTACACCTTC. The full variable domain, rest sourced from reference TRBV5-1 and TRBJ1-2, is KAGVTQTPRYLIKTRGQQVTLSCSPISGHRSVSWYQQTPGQGLQFLFEYFSETQRNKGNFPGRFSGRQFSNSRSEMNVSTLELGDSALYLCASSETQGVAGYTFGSGTRLTVV.

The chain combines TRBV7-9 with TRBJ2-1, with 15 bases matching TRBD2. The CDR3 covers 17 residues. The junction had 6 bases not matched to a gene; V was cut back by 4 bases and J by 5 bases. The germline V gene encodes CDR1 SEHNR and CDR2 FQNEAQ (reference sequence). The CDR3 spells CASSSSRTSGRDNEQFF. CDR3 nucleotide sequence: TGTGCCAGCAGCTCTAGCAGGACTAGCGGGAGGGACAATGAGCAGTTCTTC.

The CDR3 spells CASSFTGGSYTQYF. In nucleotides, the CDR3 is TGTGCCAGCAGCTTCACGGGGGGGAGTTATACGCAGTATTTT. V and J are TRBV5-6 and TRBJ2-3, with 8 bases that match TRBD2. CDR3 length equals 14 residues. The germline CDR1 and CDR2 sequences are SGHDT and YYEEEE. V was pared by 2 bases and J by 7 bases, with 6 bases of the junction left unmatched.

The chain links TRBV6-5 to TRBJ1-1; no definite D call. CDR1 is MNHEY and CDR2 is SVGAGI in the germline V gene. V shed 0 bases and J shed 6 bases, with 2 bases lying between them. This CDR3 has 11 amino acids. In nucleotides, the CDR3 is TGTGCCAGCAGTTACTCTTCTGAAGCTTTCTTT. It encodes CASSYSSEAFF.

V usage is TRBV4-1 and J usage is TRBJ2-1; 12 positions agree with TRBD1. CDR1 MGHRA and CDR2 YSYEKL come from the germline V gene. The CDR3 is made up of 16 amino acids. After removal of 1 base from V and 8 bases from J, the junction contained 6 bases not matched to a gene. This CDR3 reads CASSQVLGTGGDEQFF. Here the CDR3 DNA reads TGCGCCAGCAGCCAAGTCTTAGGGACAGGGGGCGATGAGCAGTTCTTC.

CDR3: CASSYSAYKGSYEQYF. The DNA for the CDR3 is TGTGCCAGCAGTTACTCGGCTTACAAGGGCTCCTACGAGCAGTACTTC. The chain is built from TRBV6-5 and TRBJ2-7, with D hard to call. CDR3 length: 16 amino acids. Per germline, CDR1 MNHEY and CDR2 SVGAGI. V was trimmed by 0 bases and J by 0 bases, leaving 12 bases between them.

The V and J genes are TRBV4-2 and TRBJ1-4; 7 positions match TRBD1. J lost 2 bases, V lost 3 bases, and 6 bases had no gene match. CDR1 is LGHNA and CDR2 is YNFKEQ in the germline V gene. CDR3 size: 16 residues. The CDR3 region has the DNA TGTGCCAGCAGCCACCCAGGGGGGATGACTAATGAAAAACTGTTTTTT. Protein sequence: CASSHPGGMTNEKLFF.

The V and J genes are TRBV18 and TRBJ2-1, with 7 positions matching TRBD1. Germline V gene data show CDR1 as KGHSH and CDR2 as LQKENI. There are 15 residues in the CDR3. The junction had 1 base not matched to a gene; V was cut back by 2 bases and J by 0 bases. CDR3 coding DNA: TGTGCCAGCTCACCAACAGGGGACTCCTACAATGAGCAGTTCTTC. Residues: CASSPTGDSYNEQFF. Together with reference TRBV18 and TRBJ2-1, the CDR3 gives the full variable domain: NAGVMQNPRHLVRRRGQEARLRCSPMKGHSHVYWYRQLPEEGLKFMVYLQKENIIDESGMPKERFSAEFPKEGPSILRIQQVVRGDSAAYFCASSPTGDSYNEQFFGPGTRLTVL.

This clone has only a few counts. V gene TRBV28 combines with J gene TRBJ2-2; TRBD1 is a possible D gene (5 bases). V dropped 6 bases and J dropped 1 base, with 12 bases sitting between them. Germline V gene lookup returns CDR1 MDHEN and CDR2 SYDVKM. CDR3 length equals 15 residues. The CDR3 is CASSPTQGNTGELFF. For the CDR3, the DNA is TGTGCCAGCAGCCCTACCCAGGGGAACACCGGGGAGCTGTTTTTT. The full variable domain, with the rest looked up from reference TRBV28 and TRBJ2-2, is DVKVTQSSRYLVKRTGEKVFLECVQDMDHENMFWYRQDPGLGLRLIYFSYDVKMKEKGDIPEGYSVSREKKERFSLILESASTNQTSMYLCASSPTQGNTGELFFGEGSRLTVL.

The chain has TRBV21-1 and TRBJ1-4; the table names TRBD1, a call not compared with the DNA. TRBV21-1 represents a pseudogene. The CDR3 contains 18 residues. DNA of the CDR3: TGTGCCAGCAGCAAAGAACAGGGTCCCCTTCCCCTTAATGAAAAACTGTTTTTT. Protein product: CASSKEQGPLPLNEKLFF.

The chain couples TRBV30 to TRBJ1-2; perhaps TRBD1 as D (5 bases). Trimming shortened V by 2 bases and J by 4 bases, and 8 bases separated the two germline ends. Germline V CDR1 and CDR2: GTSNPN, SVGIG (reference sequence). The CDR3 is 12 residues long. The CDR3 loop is CAWSSGAYGYTF. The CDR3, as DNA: TGTGCCTGGAGTTCTGGGGCCTATGGCTACACCTTC.

This chain's CDR3 is CASSRWGQGNTEAFF. For the CDR3, the DNA is TGTGCCAGCAGTCGATGGGGACAGGGGAACACTGAAGCTTTCTTT. The V call is TRBV28, the J call TRBJ1-1, with 9 bases matching TRBD1. Germline CDR1 MDHEN, CDR2 SYDVKM. V lost 5 bases, J lost 1 base, and 5 bases stayed unmatched. The CDR3 loop spans 15 amino acids.

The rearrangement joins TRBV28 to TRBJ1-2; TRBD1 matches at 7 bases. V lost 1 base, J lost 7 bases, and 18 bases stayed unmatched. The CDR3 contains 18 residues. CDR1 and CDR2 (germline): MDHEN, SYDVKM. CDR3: CASSLSRTGPNPGRGYTF. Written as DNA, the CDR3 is TGTGCCAGCAGTTTATCGCGGACAGGTCCAAATCCCGGGCGTGGCTACACCTTC.

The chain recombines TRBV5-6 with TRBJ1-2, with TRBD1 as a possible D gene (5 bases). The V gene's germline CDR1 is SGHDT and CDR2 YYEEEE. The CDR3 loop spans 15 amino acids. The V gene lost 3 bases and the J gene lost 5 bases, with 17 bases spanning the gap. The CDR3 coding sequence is TGTGCCAGCAGCTCGGGACCCCGCTCTGAGTATGGCTACACCTTC. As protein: CASSSGPRSEYGYTF. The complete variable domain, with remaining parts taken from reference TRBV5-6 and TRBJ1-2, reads DAGVTQSPTHLIKTRGQQVTLRCSPKSGHDTVSWYQQALGQGPQFIFQYYEEEERQRGNFPDRFSGHQFPNYSSELNVNALLLGDSALYLCASSSGPRSEYGYTFGSGTRLTVV.

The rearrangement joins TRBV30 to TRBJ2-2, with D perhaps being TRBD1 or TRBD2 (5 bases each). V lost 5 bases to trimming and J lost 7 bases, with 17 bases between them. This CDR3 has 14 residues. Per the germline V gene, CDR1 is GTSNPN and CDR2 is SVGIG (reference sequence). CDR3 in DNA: TGTGCCTGGGCCCCGGGACGGGACCGCGGGGAGCTGTTTTTT. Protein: CAWAPGRDRGELFF.

The chain's CDR3 is CASSYGTEQPQHF. CDR3 coding DNA: TGTGCCAGCAGTTACGGGACAGAGCAGCCCCAGCATTTT. The rearrangement joins TRBV6-5 to TRBJ1-5, with 7 bases identical to TRBD1. The CDR3 has 13 amino acids. V lost 2 bases, J lost 7 bases, and 2 bases stayed unmatched. CDR1 MNHEY and CDR2 SVGAGI come from the germline V gene.

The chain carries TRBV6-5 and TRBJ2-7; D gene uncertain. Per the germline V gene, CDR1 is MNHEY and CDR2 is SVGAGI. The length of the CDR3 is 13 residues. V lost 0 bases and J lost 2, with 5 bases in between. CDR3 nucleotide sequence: TGTGCCAGCAGTTACTCGAGCACCTACGAGCAGTACTTC. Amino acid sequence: CASSYSSTYEQYF.

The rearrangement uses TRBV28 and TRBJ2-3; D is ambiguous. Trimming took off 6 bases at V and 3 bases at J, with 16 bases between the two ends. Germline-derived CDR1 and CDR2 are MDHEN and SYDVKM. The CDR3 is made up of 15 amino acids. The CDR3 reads CASSRPPGSTDTQYF. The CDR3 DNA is TGTGCCAGCAGCCGCCCTCCGGGCTCTACAGATACGCAGTATTTT.

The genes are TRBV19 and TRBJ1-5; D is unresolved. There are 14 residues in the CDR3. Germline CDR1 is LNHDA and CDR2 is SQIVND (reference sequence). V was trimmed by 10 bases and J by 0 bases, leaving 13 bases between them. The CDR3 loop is CATTTGNSNQPQHF. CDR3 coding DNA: TGTGCCACCACCACCGGAAATAGCAATCAGCCCCAGCATTTT.